This note documents a single T cell receptor beta chain sequence. The sample comes from a study of blood T cell repertoires in COVID-19. Across the study: PBMCs, B-cell-depleted T cells, or T cells provided the cDNA or gDNA that made up the material.

The CDR3 contains 12 residues. V lost 4 bases, J lost 6 bases, and 8 bases lay in between. Germline CDR1 KGHDR, CDR2 SFDVKD. Authors' analysis steps: Reference gene primers were amplified, and this amplification served to estimate nucleated cell counts. Clones were read by immunoSEQ multiplex PCR, and TCRdb kept only the in-frame ones, dropping some. V, J and clone size are those of that table, while D and trimming were read from the DNA. The table lists approximately 150,000 clones, approximately 80% of them singletons. The study assigned cohorts using participant-reported clinical history. Resolution of symptoms, clearance, or two negative PCRs was present in recovered Cohort 3 donors.

This receptor was identified in a woman aged 40 to 50 who had recovered from COVID-19. The chain recombines TRBV24-1 with TRBJ1-2, with a possible D match to TRBD1 (5 bases). Sequenced sample: PBMCs or T cells enriched from blood (not recorded which). The CDR3 loop is CATSDPGHGYTF. CDR3 DNA sequence: TGTGCCACCAGTGACCCAGGGCATGGCTACACCTTC.